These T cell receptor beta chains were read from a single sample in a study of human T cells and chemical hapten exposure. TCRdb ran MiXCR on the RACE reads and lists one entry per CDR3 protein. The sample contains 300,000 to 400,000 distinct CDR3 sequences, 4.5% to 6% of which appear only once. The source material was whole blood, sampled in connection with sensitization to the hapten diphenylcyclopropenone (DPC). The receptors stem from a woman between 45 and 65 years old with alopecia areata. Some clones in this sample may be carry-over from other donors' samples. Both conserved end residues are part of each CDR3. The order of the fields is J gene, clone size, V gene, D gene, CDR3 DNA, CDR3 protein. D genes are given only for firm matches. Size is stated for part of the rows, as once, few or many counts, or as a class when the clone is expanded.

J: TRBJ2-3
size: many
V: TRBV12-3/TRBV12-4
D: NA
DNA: TGTGCCAGCAGTTTAGCGAGGTTCACAGATACGCAGTATTTT
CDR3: CASSLARFTDTQYF

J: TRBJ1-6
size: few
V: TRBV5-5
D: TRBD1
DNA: TGTGCCAGCAGCTTGGACGCAACAGGGGGTTCACCCCTCCACTTT
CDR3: CASSLDATGGSPLHF

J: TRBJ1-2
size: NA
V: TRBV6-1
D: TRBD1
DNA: TGTGCCAGCAGTGCAACCGGGACAGGCTATGGCTACACCTTC
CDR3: CASSATGTGYGYTF

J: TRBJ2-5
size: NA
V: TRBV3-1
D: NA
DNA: TGTGCCAGCAGCCAAGGGGGTCGTCTGACGACCCAGTACTTC
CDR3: CASSQGGRLTTQYF

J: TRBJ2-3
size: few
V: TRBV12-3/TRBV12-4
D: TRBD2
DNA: TGTGCCAGCAGTTTAGGGACTAGAGACAGAATCTCAGATACGCAGTATTTT
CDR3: CASSLGTRDRISDTQYF

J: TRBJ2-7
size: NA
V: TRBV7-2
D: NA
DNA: TGTGCCAGCAGCCCCCAACTTTCTTACGAGCAGTACTTC
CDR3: CASSPQLSYEQYF

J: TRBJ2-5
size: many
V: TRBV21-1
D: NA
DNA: TGTGCCAGCAGCCCGTCGGACAGGGAAGAGACCCAGTACTTC
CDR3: CASSPSDREETQYF

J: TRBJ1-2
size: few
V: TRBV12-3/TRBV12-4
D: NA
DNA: TGTGCCAGCAGTGTTGGACAGCCCTATGGCTACACCTTC
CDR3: CASSVGQPYGYTF

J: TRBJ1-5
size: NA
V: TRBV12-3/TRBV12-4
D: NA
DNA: TGTGCCAGCAGGTGGACAGATAGCAATCAGCCCCAGCATTTT
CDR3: CASRWTDSNQPQHF

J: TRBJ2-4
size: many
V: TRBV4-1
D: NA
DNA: TGCGCCAGCAGCCAAGATGAGGGGACCTTGCTAGCCAAAAACATTCAGTACTTC
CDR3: CASSQDEGTLLAKNIQYF

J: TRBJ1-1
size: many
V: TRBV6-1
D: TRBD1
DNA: TGTGCCAGCTGGACAGGGGTCACTGAAGCTTTCTTT
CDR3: CASWTGVTEAFF

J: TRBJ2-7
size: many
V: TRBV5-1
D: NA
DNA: TGCGCCAGCAGCTTGGCCGGGACCCGCCCCTACGAGCAGTACTTC
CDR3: CASSLAGTRPYEQYF

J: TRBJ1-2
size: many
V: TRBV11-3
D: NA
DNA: TGTGCCAGCAAATACTATGGCTACACCTTC
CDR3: CASKYYGYTF

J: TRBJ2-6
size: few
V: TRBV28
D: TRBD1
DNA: TGTGCCAGCAGGCAGTGGACAGGGATCGTTGGGGCCAACGTCCTGACTTTC
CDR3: CASRQWTGIVGANVLTF

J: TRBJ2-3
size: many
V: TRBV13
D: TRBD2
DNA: TGTGCCAGCAGCTTAGGGGCGGGAGAGAGGGCAGATACGCAGTATTTT
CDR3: CASSLGAGERADTQYF

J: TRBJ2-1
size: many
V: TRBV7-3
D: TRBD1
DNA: TGTGCCAGCAGCCCCCGGACAGGGGCGGATGAGCAGTTCTTC
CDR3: CASSPRTGADEQFF

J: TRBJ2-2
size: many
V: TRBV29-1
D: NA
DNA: TGCAGCGTTTTAAGGGGGAACACCGGGGAGCTGTTTTTT
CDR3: CSVLRGNTGELFF

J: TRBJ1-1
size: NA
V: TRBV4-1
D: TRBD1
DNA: TGCGCCAGCAGCCACGGACAGGGGGACAAGAACACTGAAGCTTTCTTT
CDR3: CASSHGQGDKNTEAFF

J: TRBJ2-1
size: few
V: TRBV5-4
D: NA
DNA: TGTGCCAGCAGCTATCAGGGGAGAATCTCCTACAATGAGCAGTTCTTC
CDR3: CASSYQGRISYNEQFF

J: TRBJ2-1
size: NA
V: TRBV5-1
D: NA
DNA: TGCGCCAGCAGCTTGGTCGCGACAGCCAATGAGCAGTTCTTC
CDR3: CASSLVATANEQFF

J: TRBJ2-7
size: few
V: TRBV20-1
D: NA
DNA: TGCAGTGCTTCCGCCTCCAGGCGGTACGAGCAGTACTTC
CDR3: CSASASRRYEQYF

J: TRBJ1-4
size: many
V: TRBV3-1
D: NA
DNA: TGTGCCAGCAGCCAGAAATCCCTGGGCCCTGCTAATGAAAAACTGTTTTTT
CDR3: CASSQKSLGPANEKLFF

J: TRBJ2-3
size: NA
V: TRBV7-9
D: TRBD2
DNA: TGTGCCAGCAGCTCCCCCCTAGCGGGGCCCGATACGCAGTATTTT
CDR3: CASSSPLAGPDTQYF

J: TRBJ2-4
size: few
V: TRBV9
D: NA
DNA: TGTGCCAGCATTGTGACGGCCCAAGCCAAAAACATTCAGTACTTC
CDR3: CASIVTAQAKNIQYF

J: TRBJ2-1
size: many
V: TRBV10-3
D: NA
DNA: TGTGCCATCAGTGCTCTACCACATGAGCAGTTCTTC
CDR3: CAISALPHEQFF

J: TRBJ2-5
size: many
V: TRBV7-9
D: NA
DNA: TGTGCCAGCAGCTATACGGAGACCCAGTACTTC
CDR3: CASSYTETQYF

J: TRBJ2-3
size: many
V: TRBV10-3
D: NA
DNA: TGTGCCATCAGTGTGTCGCCCACGGAGGGGTTGAGCACAGATACGCAGTATTTT
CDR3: CAISVSPTEGLSTDTQYF

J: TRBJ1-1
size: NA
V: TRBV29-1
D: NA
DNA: TGCAGCGCAGTCAGCCGTCTGAACACTGAAGCTTTCTTT
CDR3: CSAVSRLNTEAFF